This TCR beta chain derives from a study of CD8 T cells in Susac syndrome. On the study more broadly: Among the Susac syndrome patients sequenced, six had active disease and about 8 were in remission. Study-wide findings and caveats: The TCR sequencing and HLA analysis in the study involved a relatively small number of individuals, as the study acknowledged.

Random-hexamer reverse transcription was applied to roughly 0.5 to 1 ug RNA. TCRdb re-derived calls from the immunoSEQ multiplex PCR reads in MiXCR, one entry per CDR3 protein. The repertoire has 130,000 to 150,000 distinct CDR3 sequences, approximately 94% of them found once; the top ten carry over 0.065%. Worth noting for this clonotype: Its antigen is still unknown.

Susac syndrome patients met recently defined diagnostic criteria for definite or probable disease. Trimming removed 3 bases at V and 1 base at J, with 12 bases between. Looked up from germline, CDR1 is SGHVS and CDR2 is FQNEAQ. The CDR3 has 15 residues. Sequences were obtained from CD4+ T cells from PBMCs. The TCR originated in a human donor with Susac syndrome. This chain links TRBV7-8 with TRBJ1-1; D may be TRBD1 (6 bases). The CDR3 loop reads CASSFSGTQNTEAFF. DNA of the CDR3: TGTGCCAGCAGCTTTAGTGGGACACAGAACACTGAAGCTTTCTTT.